This T cell receptor beta chain originates from a study of T cell responses to AZD1222 COVID-19 vaccine (TCRdb year 2021). For the study in its entirety: A total of around 240 trial participants underwent TCR sequencing, of whom more than 200 had received two doses of AZD1222 and around 25 had received two doses of the MenACWY control vaccine. Trial participants were enrolled by age into 18-55, 56-69 and 70-plus year subgroups, with approximately 150, 28 and 58 TCR-sequenced participants respectively. Study-level results and caveats: After two AZD1222 doses, spike-specific TCR breadth and depth were significantly higher than at day 0 and than in MenACWY recipients. Nearly half of unique spike-specific TCRs reportedly recognized epitopes outside regions mutated in the B.1.351 and B.1.1.7 variants. CD4 TCRs associated with the vaccine covered the entire spike protein, and the dominant responses were in regions 160-218 and 743-854. Conclusions about previously exposed vaccinees are limited, since just six AZD1222 recipients were seropositive for SARS-CoV-2 at baseline. The 56-69-year group was small, and its depth increase did not reach significance, likely because of low power. Because no day 14 peak-response samples were available, the repertoires could be characterized only after the peak T cell response. Participants were mostly white British, with more females than males. The authors suggested clonal diversity may have been underestimated.

As for this clone: Its antigen specificity is not known. No much larger clone exists at a distance of one base, and base qualities are not known.

Counted from cysteine to phenylalanine, this CDR3 has 17 amino acids. Only the CDR3 region is kept as DNA, spanning 51 bases read in frame from base 1. The germline V gene yields SGHAT for CDR1 and FQNNGV for CDR2. V ends up 5 bases short and J 7 bases short, with an unmatched junction base count of 16. The CDR3 regions of human TCRbeta chains were analyzed by immunosequencing. The published analysis was carried out like this. TCRs in the repertoires were matched against a reference library of SARS-CoV-2-specific TCRs that had been generated with the MIRA antigen-specificity platform. Breadth meant the fraction of unique TCRs that were SARS-CoV-2-associated, whereas depth meant the fraction of total T cells that were SARS-CoV-2-associated. Using the MIRA data, each spike-specific TCR was mapped to the spike region that the TCR reacts to and placed in a CD4 or CD8 class. Log10-transformed breadth and depth values were compared by one-way ANOVA with Sidak's multiple comparisons tests. The table comes from immuneACCESS by way of TCRdb, which keeps in-frame sequences with V and J called. Part of the clones is missing from these tables; in studies checked, under half for an unresolved V gene and the rest for unknown reasons. V, J and clone size reflect that table, while D and trimming were determined from the DNA. The sample table shows 90,000 to 100,000 clones, and around 85% are seen once. The ten largest clones take up roughly 4.3% of the sample.

This specimen's time point label, per the study, means: about 28 days (+/-7) after the second vaccine dose. AZD1222 recipients with second doses at about 4 weeks or about 12 weeks were pooled, because spike-specific TCR depth and breadth did not differ between schedules. Vaccinee samples came from UK trials COV001 and COV002, including a single-blind randomized controlled phase 2/3 trial of AZD1222 (ChAdOx1 nCoV-19) in healthy adults. For TCRbeta chain sequencing, PBMC samples were collected from trial participants at day 0 and at day 28 after the second dose. Sample: peripheral blood, taken 28 days after the second AZD1222 dose. This TCR was sampled from an adult who received the AZD1222 COVID-19 vaccine. Recombination joined TRBV11-2 with TRBJ2-3; 9 bases in the middle match TRBD2. This receptor carries the CDR3 CASSPGTGGGAVNTQYF. The sequence in DNA is TGTGCCAGCAGCCCCGGGACGGGCGGGGGGGCCGTAAATACGCAGTATTTT.